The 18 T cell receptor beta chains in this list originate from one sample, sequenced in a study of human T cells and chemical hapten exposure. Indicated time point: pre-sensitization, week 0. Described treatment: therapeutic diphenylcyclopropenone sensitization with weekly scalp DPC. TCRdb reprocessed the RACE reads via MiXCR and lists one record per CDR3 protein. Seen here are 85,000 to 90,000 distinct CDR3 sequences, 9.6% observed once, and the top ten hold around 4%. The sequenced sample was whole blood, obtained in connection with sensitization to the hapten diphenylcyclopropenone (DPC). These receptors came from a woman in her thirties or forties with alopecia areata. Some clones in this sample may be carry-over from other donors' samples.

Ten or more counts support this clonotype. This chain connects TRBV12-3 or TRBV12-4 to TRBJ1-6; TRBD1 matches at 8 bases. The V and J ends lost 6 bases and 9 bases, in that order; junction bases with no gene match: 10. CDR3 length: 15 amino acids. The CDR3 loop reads CASSPGQGVTSPLHF. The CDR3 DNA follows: TGTGCCAGCAGCCCCGGACAGGGAGTTACTTCACCCCTCCACTTT.

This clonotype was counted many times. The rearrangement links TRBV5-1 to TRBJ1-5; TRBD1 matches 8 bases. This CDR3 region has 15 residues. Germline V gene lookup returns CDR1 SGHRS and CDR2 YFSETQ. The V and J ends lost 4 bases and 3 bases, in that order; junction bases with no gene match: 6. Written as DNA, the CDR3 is TGCGCCAGCAGCGCAGGACAGGGTAACAATCAGCCCCAGCATTTT. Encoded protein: CASSAGQGNNQPQHF.

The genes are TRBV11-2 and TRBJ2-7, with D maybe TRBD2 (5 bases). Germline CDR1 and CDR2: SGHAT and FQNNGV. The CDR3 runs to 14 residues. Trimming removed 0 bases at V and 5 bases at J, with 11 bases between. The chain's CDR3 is CASSLDSRGNEQYF. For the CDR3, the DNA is TGTGCCAGCAGCTTAGATTCGCGAGGGAACGAGCAGTACTTC.

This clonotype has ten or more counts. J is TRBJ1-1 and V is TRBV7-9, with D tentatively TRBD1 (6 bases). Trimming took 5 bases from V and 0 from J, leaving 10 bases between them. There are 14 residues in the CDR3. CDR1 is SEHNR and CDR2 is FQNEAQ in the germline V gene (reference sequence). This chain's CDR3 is CASSVTGLNTEAFF. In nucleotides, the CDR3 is TGTGCCAGCAGCGTGACAGGACTGAACACTGAAGCTTTCTTT.

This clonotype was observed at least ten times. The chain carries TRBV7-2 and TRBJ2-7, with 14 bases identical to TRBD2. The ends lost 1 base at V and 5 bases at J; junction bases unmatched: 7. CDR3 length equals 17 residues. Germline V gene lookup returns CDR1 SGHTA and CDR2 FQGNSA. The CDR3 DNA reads TGTGCCAGCAGCTTAGGGCGACTAGCGGGGGGGAGAGACGAGCAGTACTTC. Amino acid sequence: CASSLGRLAGGRDEQYF.

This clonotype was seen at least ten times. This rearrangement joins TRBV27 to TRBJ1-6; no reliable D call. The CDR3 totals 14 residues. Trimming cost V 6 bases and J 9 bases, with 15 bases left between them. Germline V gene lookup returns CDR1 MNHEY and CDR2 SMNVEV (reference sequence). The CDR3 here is CASRIQREGSPLHF. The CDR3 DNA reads TGTGCCAGCAGGATACAGAGGGAAGGTTCACCCCTCCACTTT.

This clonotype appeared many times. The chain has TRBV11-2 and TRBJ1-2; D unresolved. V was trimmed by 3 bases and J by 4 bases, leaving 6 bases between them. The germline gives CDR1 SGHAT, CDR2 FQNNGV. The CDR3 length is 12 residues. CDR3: CASSFSPYGYTF. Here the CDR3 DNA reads TGTGCCAGCAGCTTTAGCCCCTATGGCTACACCTTC.

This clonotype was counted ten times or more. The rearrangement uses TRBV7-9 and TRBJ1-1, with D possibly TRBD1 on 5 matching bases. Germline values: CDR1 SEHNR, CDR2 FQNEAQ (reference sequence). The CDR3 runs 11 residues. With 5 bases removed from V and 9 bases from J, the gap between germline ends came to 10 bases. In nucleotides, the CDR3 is TGTGCCAGCAGCCTGGGACTTCAAGCTTTCTTT. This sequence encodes CASSLGLQAFF.

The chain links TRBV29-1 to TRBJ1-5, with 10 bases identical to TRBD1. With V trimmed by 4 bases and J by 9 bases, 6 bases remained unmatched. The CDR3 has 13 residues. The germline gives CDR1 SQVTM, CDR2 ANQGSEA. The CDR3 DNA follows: TGCAGCGTTGGTGGGGACAGGGGTACGCCCCAGCATTTT. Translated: CSVGGDRGTPQHF.

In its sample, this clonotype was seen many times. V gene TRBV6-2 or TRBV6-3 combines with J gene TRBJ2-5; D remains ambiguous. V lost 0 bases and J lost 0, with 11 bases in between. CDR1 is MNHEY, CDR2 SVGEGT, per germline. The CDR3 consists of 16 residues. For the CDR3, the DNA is TGTGCCAGCAGTTACTCGACGGCTGCGTACCAAGAGACCCAGTACTTC. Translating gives CASSYSTAAYQETQYF.

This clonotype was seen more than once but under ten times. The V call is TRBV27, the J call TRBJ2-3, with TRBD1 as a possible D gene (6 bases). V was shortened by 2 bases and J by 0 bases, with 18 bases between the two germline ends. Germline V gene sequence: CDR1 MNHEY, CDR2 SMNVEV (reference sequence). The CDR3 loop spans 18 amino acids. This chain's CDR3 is CASSLRGWGTTSTDTQYF. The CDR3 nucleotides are TGTGCCAGCAGTTTAAGGGGGTGGGGCACGACGAGCACAGATACGCAGTATTTT.

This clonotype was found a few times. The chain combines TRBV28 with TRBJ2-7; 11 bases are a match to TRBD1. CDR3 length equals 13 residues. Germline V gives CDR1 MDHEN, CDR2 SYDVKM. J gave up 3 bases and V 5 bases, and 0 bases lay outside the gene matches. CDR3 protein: CASSGTGGYEQYF. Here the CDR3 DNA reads TGTGCCAGCAGTGGGACAGGGGGCTACGAGCAGTACTTC.

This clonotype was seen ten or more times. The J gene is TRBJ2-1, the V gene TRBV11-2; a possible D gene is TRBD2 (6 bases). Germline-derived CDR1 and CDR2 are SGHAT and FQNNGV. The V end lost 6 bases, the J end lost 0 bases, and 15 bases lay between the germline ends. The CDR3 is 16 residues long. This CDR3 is CASRPAGTSSYNEQFF. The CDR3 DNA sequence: TGTGCCAGCAGACCCGCGGGGACCAGCTCCTACAATGAGCAGTTCTTC.

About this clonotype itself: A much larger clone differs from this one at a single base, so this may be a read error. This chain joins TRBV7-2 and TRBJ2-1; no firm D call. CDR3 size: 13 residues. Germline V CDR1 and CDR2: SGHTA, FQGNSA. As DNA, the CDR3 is TGTGCCGGCAGCTTAGGCTCCTACAATGAGCAGTTCTTC. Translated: CAGSLGSYNEQFF.

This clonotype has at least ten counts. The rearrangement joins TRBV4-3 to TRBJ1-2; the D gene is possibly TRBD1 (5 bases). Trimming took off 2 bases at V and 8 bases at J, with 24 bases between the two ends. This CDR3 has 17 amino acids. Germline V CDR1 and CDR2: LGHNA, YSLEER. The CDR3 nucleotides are TGCGCCAGCAGCCAAAGGAGGCCCGGCGGGGGGGGTCGCGGCTACACCTTC. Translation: CASSQRRPGGGGRGYTF.

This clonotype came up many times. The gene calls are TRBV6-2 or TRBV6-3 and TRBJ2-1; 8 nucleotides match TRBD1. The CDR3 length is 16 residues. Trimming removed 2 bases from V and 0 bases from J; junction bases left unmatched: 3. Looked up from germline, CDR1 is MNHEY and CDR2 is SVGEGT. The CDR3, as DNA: TGTGCCAGCAGTTACCGACAGGGGACCTCCTACAATGAGCAGTTCTTC. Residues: CASSYRQGTSYNEQFF.

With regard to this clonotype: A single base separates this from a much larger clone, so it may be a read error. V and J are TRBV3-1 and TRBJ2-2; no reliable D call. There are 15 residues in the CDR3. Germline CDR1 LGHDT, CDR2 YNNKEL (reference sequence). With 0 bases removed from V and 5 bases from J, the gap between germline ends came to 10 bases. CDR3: CASSQETVKTGELFF. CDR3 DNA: TGTGCCAGCAGCCAAGAAACAGTAAAAACCGGGGAGCTGTTTTTT.

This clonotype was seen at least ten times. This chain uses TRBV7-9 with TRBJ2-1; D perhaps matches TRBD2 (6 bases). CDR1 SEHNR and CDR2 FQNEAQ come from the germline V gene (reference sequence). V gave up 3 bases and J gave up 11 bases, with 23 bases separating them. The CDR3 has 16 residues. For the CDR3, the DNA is TGTGCCAGCAGCTTCCTCCTCGGGACTCGGAGGGAGAAGCAGTTCTTC. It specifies CASSFLLGTRREKQFF.